The 3 T cell receptor beta chains below all came from one sample that was sequenced in a study of cytomegalovirus exposure and HLA in healthy donors. The primer mix had 60 Vbeta and 13 Jbeta primers. Data came from immunoSEQ multiplex PCR; TCRdb stores just in-frame clones and leaves some out. The data contain 100,000 to 150,000 clones, roughly 80% of them singletons. Sequenced: PBMCs. All receptors come from a boy younger than 18 in good health and CMV-seronegative.

The chain is built from TRBV27 and TRBJ2-7, with TRBD1 as a possible D gene (5 bases). CDR3 length equals 15 residues. V was cut by 4 bases and J by 2 bases, with 15 bases left in between. Germline CDR1 and CDR2: MNHEY and SMNVEV (reference sequence). This CDR3 is CASSSTQGTPYEQYF. DNA of the CDR3: TGTGCCAGCAGTTCAACCCAGGGTACGCCCTACGAGCAGTACTTC.

Only a few counts were recorded for this clone. V is TRBV1 and J is TRBJ2-1; TRBD1, as called in the table, went unchecked against the DNA. TRBV1 is assigned pseudogene status. This CDR3 is 17 amino acids long. For the CDR3, the DNA is TGCACCAGCAGCCAAAGACAAGGGGGCCCGGAAGCCTATGAGCAGTTCTTC. It is translated as CTSSQRQGGPEAYEQFF.

This clone has a handful of counts. The chain couples TRBV5-1 to TRBJ1-6; 8 bases align to TRBD1. Germline V gene data show CDR1 as SGHRS and CDR2 as YFSETQ. With V trimmed by 0 bases and J by 10 bases, 6 bases remained unmatched. CDR3 size: 15 residues. Here the CDR3 reads CASSLGGTGGSPLHF. CDR3 coding DNA: TGCGCCAGCAGCTTGGGGGGGACAGGCGGGTCACCCCTCCACTTT. The full variable domain, in which reference TRBV5-1 and TRBJ1-6 provide the parts outside the CDR3, is KAGVTQTPRYLIKTRGQQVTLSCSPISGHRSVSWYQQTPGQGLQFLFEYFSETQRNKGNFPGRFSGRQFSNSRSEMNVSTLELGDSALYLCASSLGGTGGSPLHFGNGTRLTVT.